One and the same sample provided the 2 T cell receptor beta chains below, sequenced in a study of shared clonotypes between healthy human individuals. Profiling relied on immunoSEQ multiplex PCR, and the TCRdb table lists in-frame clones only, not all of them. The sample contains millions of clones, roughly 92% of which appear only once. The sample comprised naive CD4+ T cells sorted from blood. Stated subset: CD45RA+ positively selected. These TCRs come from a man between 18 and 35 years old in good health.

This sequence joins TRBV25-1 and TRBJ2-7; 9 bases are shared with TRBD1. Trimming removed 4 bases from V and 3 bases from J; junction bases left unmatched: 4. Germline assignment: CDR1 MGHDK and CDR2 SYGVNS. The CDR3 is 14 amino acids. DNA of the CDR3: TGTGCCAGCAGTGTCGGACAGGGGCTCTACGAGCAGTACTTC. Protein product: CASSVGQGLYEQYF.

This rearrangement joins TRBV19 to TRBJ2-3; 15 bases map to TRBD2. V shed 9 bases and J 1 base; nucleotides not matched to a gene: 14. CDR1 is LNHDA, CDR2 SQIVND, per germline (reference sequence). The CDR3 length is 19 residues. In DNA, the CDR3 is TGTGCCAGCGGAAAGGGACTAGCGGGAGGACTACGAGGCACAGATACGCAGTATTTT. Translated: CASGKGLAGGLRGTDTQYF.